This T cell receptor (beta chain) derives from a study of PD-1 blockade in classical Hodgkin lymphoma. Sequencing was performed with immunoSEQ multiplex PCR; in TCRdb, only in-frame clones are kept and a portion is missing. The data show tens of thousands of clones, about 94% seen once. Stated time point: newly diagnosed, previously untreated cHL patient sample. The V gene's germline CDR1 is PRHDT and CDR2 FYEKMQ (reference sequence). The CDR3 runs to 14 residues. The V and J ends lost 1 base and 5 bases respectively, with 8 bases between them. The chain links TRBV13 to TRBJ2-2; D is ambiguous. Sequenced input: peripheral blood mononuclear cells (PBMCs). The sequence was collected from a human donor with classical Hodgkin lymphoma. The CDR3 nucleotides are TGTGCCAGCAGCTTAGATCCAGTTACCGGGGAGCTGTTTTTT. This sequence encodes CASSLDPVTGELFF. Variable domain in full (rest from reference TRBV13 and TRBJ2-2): AAGVIQSPRHLIKEKRETATLKCYPIPRHDTVYWYQQGPGQDPQFLISFYEKMQSDKGSIPDRFSAQQFSDYHSELNMSSLELGDSALYFCASSLDPVTGELFFGEGSRLTVL.